This T cell receptor (beta chain) was captured in a study of beta chain features in type 1 diabetes (dated by TCRdb to 2016 to 2019). Concerning the study at large: Patients and healthy donors did not differ in mean age, gender distribution, total cell number or subset yield. In the study, recently diagnosed type 1 diabetes patients and matched healthy donors were compared on the TCRB repertoires of their sorted circulating CD4+ T cell subsets. Whereas all 28 donors provided naive and central memory subsets, regulatory and stem cell-like memory subsets were isolated from just 8 patients and about eight healthy donors. A total of 107,917,701 sorted cells were examined across all samples, and the number of cells per subset was strongly correlated with RNA yield. Paper-wide results and their limitations: Because cDNA was sequenced instead of genomic DNA, activated cells with high expression could be over-represented, although the groups did not differ in activation or CD3 levels. Shorter templates might be favored by PCR, yet because patient and control samples were amplified and corrected together, any such skew would affect both groups equally. At VDJ recombination sites, patients with type 1 diabetes made fewer insertions and deleted more nucleotides, a pattern implying thymic rearrangement abnormalities. In all four CD4+ subsets, TCRB CDR3 length was moderately but significantly shorter in type 1 diabetes patients. HLA sub-analyses involved small numbers of individuals, so any influence of HLA type on TCRB rearrangement remained unresolved. Naive, central memory and regulatory TCRB repertoires appeared to be more alike among patients than among healthy donors.

A single peripheral blood draw of 90 to 150 mL on average was collected from each donor into heparinised tubes. A BD FACSAria II and a panel including CD45RO, CCR7, CD25, CD127, CD95 and CD27 were used to sort naive, central memory, regulatory and stem cell-like memory CD4+ T cells. All sorted populations exceeded 95% purity. Right away, PBMCs were isolated by Lymphoprep density gradient centrifugation and were stained directly, with no culture step. So that batch effects would be minimized, each experiment stained and sorted samples in pairs, pairing one healthy donor with one patient. All of the isolated RNA was reverse transcribed with the High Capacity cDNA Reverse Transcription Kit, so expressed TCRB transcripts were sequenced. Naive, central memory and regulatory T cell samples underwent deep immunoSEQ sequencing, averaging around 3.7 million total reads per sample. After sorted cells were lysed in RLT buffer, RNA was extracted with DNase-treated RNeasy Micro or Mini kits, with the choice depending on cell number. Each cell subset was processed separately to prevent cross-contamination, with patient and healthy donor samples processed together. Using the immunoSEQ multiplex PCR, TCRB sequences were amplified from cDNA into 87-bp fragments spanning the CDR3 region. Sequencing of the amplicons was done on the Illumina HiSeq platform. On the study's bioinformatics: Synthetic template baselines were used to correct PCR bias computationally, reads within Hamming distance 2 were collapsed together, and singletons that could not be merged were discarded. Reads were aligned against IMGT to assign V, D and J genes, CDR3 length and insertions or deletions at six rearrangement sites. Within each subset, clonotype counts were normalized to the number of sorted cells before true diversity and Gini coefficients were calculated with the tcR R package. Repertoire sharing was quantified using the overlap coefficient calculated on TCRB nucleotide sequences. In its TCRdb copy, this immuneACCESS table keeps in-frame sequences only and misses some clones. Where compared with another copy, unresolved V genes explain less than half of these, and the others have no known cause. D and trimming come from the DNA, and the V and J calls and clone size come from that table. This sample is represented by about 220,000 clones; approximately 11% of them were singletons. 1% to 1.5% of the sample goes to the ten largest clones.

Reading the germline V gene (reference sequence) gives CDR1 GTSNPN and CDR2 SVGIG. The CDR3 covers 13 residues, taking in both the cysteine and the phenylalanine. The sequence is cut down to CDR3 DNA, 39 bases in frame from base 1. V drops 2 bases and J drops 0 bases, leaving 7 bases in between. Concerning this clone itself: Its target antigen remains unknown. No much larger clonotype is one base removed from it; base qualities were not supplied.

Sequenced material: central memory CD4+ T cells from blood. This TCR was recovered from a man aged 18-30 years in good health. The V gene is TRBV30 and the J gene is TRBJ2-5, with the D gene uncertain. The DNA sequence follows: TGTGCCTGGAGTAGGCAGAACCAAGAGACCCAGTACTTC. Its protein is CAWSRQNQETQYF.